What follows are 27 T cell receptor beta chains derived from one specimen sequenced in a study of human T cells and chemical hapten exposure. As for time point: healthy volunteer bleed at 6 weeks. Unfractionated whole blood yielded the extracted total RNA. A single record per CDR3 protein comes from TCRdb applying MiXCR to the RACE reads. The sample has under 50,000 distinct CDR3 sequences, 3.7% seen once. Sequenced input: whole blood. The receptors derive from a human donor in good health. Some clones in this sample may be carry-over from other donors' samples.

V is TRBV20-1 and J is TRBJ1-5; D remains unclear. V lost 3 bases and J 1 base, leaving 10 bases between the germline ends. CDR1 is DFQATT, CDR2 SNEGSKA, per germline (reference sequence). The length of the CDR3 is 14 residues. CDR3 sequence: CSASPEGSNQPQHF. CDR3 DNA sequence: TGCAGTGCTAGTCCCGAGGGAAGCAATCAGCCCCAGCATTTT.

This clonotype was detected only a few times. The CDR3 DNA follows: TGCGCCAGCAGCCAAGATCTCTGGGACAGGGGGTTCGAGCAGTACTTC. Its translation: CASSQDLWDRGFEQYF. The chain has TRBV4-1 and TRBJ2-7, with 11 bases aligning to TRBD1. Germline V CDR1 and CDR2: MGHRA, YSYEKL. Trimming removed 0 bases from V and 6 bases from J; junction bases left unmatched: 7. The CDR3 covers 16 residues.

This clonotype was counted many times. The rearrangement uses TRBV28 and TRBJ1-5, with TRBD1 matching 7 bases. The length of the CDR3 is 15 residues. Germline V CDR1 and CDR2: MDHEN, SYDVKM. Germline trimming cut 6 bases from V and 5 bases from J; bases unmatched to any gene: 10. The CDR3 here is CASREDRDAYQPQHF. The DNA for the CDR3 is TGTGCCAGCAGGGAAGACAGGGACGCTTATCAGCCCCAGCATTTT. The complete variable domain, with remaining parts taken from reference TRBV28 and TRBJ1-5, reads DVKVTQSSRYLVKRTGEKVFLECVQDMDHENMFWYRQDPGLGLRLIYFSYDVKMKEKGDIPEGYSVSREKKERFSLILESASTNQTSMYLCASREDRDAYQPQHFGDGTRLSIL.

This clonotype came up many times. CDR3: CSAVPGQSYGYTF. CDR3 coding DNA: TGCAGTGCAGTCCCGGGACAGAGCTATGGCTACACCTTC. The J gene is TRBJ1-2, the V gene TRBV20-1; 7 nucleotides match TRBD1. Trimming at V came to 6 bases and at J to 4 bases, leaving 8 bases not matched to a gene. Germline V gene lookup returns CDR1 DFQATT and CDR2 SNEGSKA (reference sequence). CDR3 size: 13 residues.

The CDR3 is CASRPDRGTEAFF. As DNA, the CDR3 is TGTGCCAGTAGACCGGACAGGGGCACTGAAGCTTTCTTT. The chain carries TRBV19 and TRBJ1-1; 9 nucleotides match TRBD1. The V segment lost 6 bases and the J segment 4 bases; nucleotides outside the gene matches: 3. The CDR3 contains 13 residues. Germline V gene lookup returns CDR1 LNHDA and CDR2 SQIVND (reference sequence).

This clonotype has a count of ten or more. The chain links TRBV29-1 to TRBJ1-1; no reliable D call. V shed 7 bases and J shed 4 bases, with 13 bases lying between them. The CDR3 is 12 amino acids. In germline, CDR1 is SQVTM, CDR2 ANQGSEA. The CDR3 nucleotides read TGCAGCGCGGACCCCAGGCCCACTGAAGCTTTCTTT. It translates to CSADPRPTEAFF.

This clonotype was counted ten times or more. This sequence joins TRBV20-1 and TRBJ1-1; 7 bases line up with TRBD1. Germline V gives CDR1 DFQATT, CDR2 SNEGSKA (reference sequence). The CDR3 length is 12 residues. The J segment lost 10 bases and the V segment lost 4 bases, leaving 9 bases of the junction unmatched. The CDR3 region is CSAMARGQGAFF. The CDR3 nucleotides are TGCAGTGCTATGGCTAGGGGGCAAGGAGCTTTCTTT.

This clonotype was found many times. The chain recombines TRBV27 with TRBJ2-2; no firm D call. Per germline, CDR1 MNHEY and CDR2 SMNVEV (reference sequence). V was pared by 5 bases and J by 3 bases, with 13 bases between. The CDR3 length is 15 residues. The CDR3 is CASSTLSGYTGELFF. CDR3 nucleotides: TGTGCCAGCAGTACCTTGTCGGGTTACACCGGGGAGCTGTTTTTT.

The CDR3 protein is CASSLTGQNQETQYF. In DNA form, the CDR3 reads TGTGCCAGCAGCTTAACAGGTCAGAACCAAGAGACCCAGTACTTC. The genes are TRBV7-3 and TRBJ2-5; the D is unclear. The germline V and J ends were trimmed by 0 bases and 0 bases, with 8 bases remaining between them. The CDR3 covers 15 residues. Germline-derived CDR1 and CDR2 are SGHTA and FQGTGA. The complete variable domain, with remaining parts taken from reference TRBV7-3 and TRBJ2-5, reads GAGVSQTPSNKVTEKGKYVELRCDPISGHTALYWYRQSLGQGPEFLIYFQGTGAADDSGLPNDRFFAVRPEGSVSTLKIQRTERGDSAVYLCASSLTGQNQETQYFGPGTRLLVL.

There are many counts of this clonotype. This rearrangement joins TRBV29-1 to TRBJ2-3, with no clear D. Per germline, CDR1 SQVTM and CDR2 ANQGSEA. V lost 7 bases and J 0 bases, leaving 11 bases between the germline ends. This CDR3 contains 13 residues. The CDR3 loop is CSARTASTDTQYF. CDR3 nucleotide sequence: TGCAGCGCCCGGACGGCTAGCACAGATACGCAGTATTTT.

This clonotype was seen a few times. The chain recombines TRBV5-6 with TRBJ1-1; unclear D gene. Trimming took 6 bases from V and 5 from J, leaving 17 bases between them. The germline V gene has CDR1 SGHDT and CDR2 YYEEEE. This CDR3 comprises 14 residues. The CDR3 here is CASNPQRGWTEAFF. The CDR3 nucleotides read TGTGCCAGCAACCCACAGAGAGGATGGACTGAAGCTTTCTTT. Looking up the rest from reference TRBV5-6 and TRBJ1-1 gives the full variable domain: DAGVTQSPTHLIKTRGQQVTLRCSPKSGHDTVSWYQQALGQGPQFIFQYYEEEERQRGNFPDRFSGHQFPNYSSELNVNALLLGDSALYLCASNPQRGWTEAFFGQGTRLTVV.

This clonotype is medium-sized in the sample. This chain uses TRBV6-5 with TRBJ2-7, with TRBD2 matching 9 bases. Losses at the gene ends were 2 bases for V and 2 bases for J; bases not matched to a gene: 7. This CDR3 is built from 16 residues. The germline V gene encodes CDR1 MNHEY and CDR2 SVGAGI. The CDR3 DNA reads TGTGCCAGCAGTTACATCCTAGCGGGAATGCCCTACGAGCAGTACTTC. Its protein product is CASSYILAGMPYEQYF.

In this sample, this clonotype turned up a few times. The chain has TRBV3-1 and TRBJ2-3; 12 bases match TRBD2. This CDR3 contains 15 residues. With 6 bases clipped from V and 4 bases from J, the junction kept 5 bases outside the gene matches. Germline V gene sequence: CDR1 LGHDT, CDR2 YNNKEL (reference sequence). The DNA for the CDR3 is TGTGCCAGCAGGCTAGCGGGAGGGCCCCCAGATACGCAGTATTTT. It specifies CASRLAGGPPDTQYF.

This clonotype is labeled as medium-sized. The chain's CDR3 is CASTPHGPNVLTF. As DNA, the CDR3 is TGTGCCAGCACCCCTCACGGGCCCAACGTCCTGACTTTC. This chain connects TRBV12-3 or TRBV12-4 to TRBJ2-6; D not certain. The CDR3 extends over 13 amino acids. The V end lost 7 bases, the J end lost 8 bases, and 12 bases lay between the germline ends.

This clonotype came up a few times. CDR3 amino acids: CSVDYPGTRYFYGYTF. The CDR3 region has the DNA TGCAGCGTTGACTACCCAGGCACCCGTTATTTCTATGGCTACACCTTC. V is TRBV29-1 and J is TRBJ1-2; D unresolved. The CDR3 is 16 amino acids. Germline CDR1 and CDR2: SQVTM and ANQGSEA. V lost 3 bases, J lost 4 bases, and 21 bases lay in between.

This clonotype was seen many times. The genes are TRBV10-1 and TRBJ2-7; weak D call: TRBD2 (5 bases). The length of the CDR3 is 15 residues. The V end was cut by 3 bases, the J end by 2 bases, with 14 bases between. CDR1 is WNHNN and CDR2 is SYGVQD in the germline V gene (reference sequence). CDR3 amino acids: CASSDQSLATYEQYF. DNA of the CDR3: TGCGCCAGCAGTGACCAAAGCCTAGCTACCTACGAGCAGTACTTC.

This clonotype was seen only a few times. The rearrangement uses TRBV6-6 and TRBJ2-2; TRBD2 matches at 7 bases. The V segment lost 0 bases and the J segment 4 bases; nucleotides outside the gene matches: 2. The CDR3 is made up of 15 amino acids. Germline CDR1 and CDR2: MNHNY and SVGAGI (reference sequence). The CDR3 sequence is CASSYSTGGTGELFF. For the CDR3, the DNA is TGTGCCAGCAGTTACTCTACGGGAGGCACCGGGGAGCTGTTTTTT.

This clonotype was seen repeatedly, ten times or more. The chain recombines TRBV5-1 with TRBJ2-6, with D uncertain. V was shortened by 0 bases and J by 2 bases, with 21 bases between the two germline ends. Germline V gene data show CDR1 as SGHRS and CDR2 as YFSETQ. This CDR3 is built from 20 residues. CDR3 DNA sequence: TGCGCCAGCAGCTTGGCGTACAGTATCGATCTCCAAACTGGGGCCAACGTCCTGACTTTC. Its protein product is CASSLAYSIDLQTGANVLTF.

Within the sample, this clonotype is medium-sized. V and J are TRBV12-3 or TRBV12-4 and TRBJ2-3; possible D gene TRBD2, 6 bases. CDR3 length equals 14 residues. V dropped 3 bases and J dropped 10 bases, with 17 bases sitting between them. CDR3 in amino acids: CASSLEGGGVAQYF. CDR3 bases: TGTGCCAGCAGTTTGGAGGGCGGAGGAGTGGCGCAGTATTTT.

The V call is TRBV5-1, the J call TRBJ2-2; a possible D gene is TRBD2 (5 bases). From germline, CDR1 is SGHRS and CDR2 YFSETQ. Trimming left V 0 bases short and J 6 bases short, with 9 bases between. The CDR3 is made up of 14 amino acids. As DNA, the CDR3 is TGCGCCAGCAGCTTGGACCTAGCTTCCGGGGAGCTGTTTTTT. Protein: CASSLDLASGELFF.

This clonotype was picked up many times. The chain uses TRBV5-1 and TRBJ2-2; D is unclear. V was cut by 1 base and J by 0 bases, with 13 bases left in between. Germline V lookup: CDR1 SGHRS, CDR2 YFSETQ. This CDR3 spans 17 amino acids. CDR3 bases: TGCGCCAGCAGCTTGTACGCCAAGGAAACGAACACCGGGGAGCTGTTTTTT. It specifies CASSLYAKETNTGELFF.

This clonotype has a count of ten or more. The chain carries TRBV6-5 and TRBJ1-2; a weak D match, TRBD1 (5 bases). The CDR3 totals 13 residues. CDR1 is MNHEY, CDR2 SVGAGI, per germline. Trimming cost V 4 bases and J 4 bases, with 10 bases left between them. Here the CDR3 reads CASSLDSTYGYTF. CDR3 DNA sequence: TGTGCCAGCAGTTTAGACAGCACCTATGGCTACACCTTC.

This clonotype turned up a few times. The DNA of the CDR3 is TGTGCCAGCAGCACCACCACCCCGAACACCGGGGAGCTGTTTTTT. Translating gives CASSTTTPNTGELFF. The chain links TRBV12-3 or TRBV12-4 to TRBJ2-2; D call uncertain. This CDR3 has 15 residues. The V and J ends lost 6 bases and 0 bases respectively, with 11 bases between them.

This clonotype has at least ten counts. Here the CDR3 DNA reads TGTGCCAGCAGCTTAGCCACAGGTGGCACAGATACGCAGTATTTT. Amino acid sequence: CASSLATGGTDTQYF. The chain has TRBV7-8 and TRBJ2-3, with a weak D call TRBD1 (5 bases). V was pared by 0 bases and J by 1 base, with 8 bases between. From germline, CDR1 is SGHVS and CDR2 FQNEAQ. CDR3 length equals 15 residues. Based on the CDR3 plus reference TRBV7-8 and TRBJ2-3, the full variable domain is GAGVSQSPRYKVAKRGQDVALRCDPISGHVSLFWYQQALGQGPEFLTYFQNEAQLDKSGLPSDRFFAERPEGSVSTLKIQRTQQEDSAVYLCASSLATGGTDTQYFGPGTRLTVL.

This clonotype has ten or more counts. This chain uses TRBV27 with TRBJ1-6; perhaps TRBD1 as D (6 bases). CDR3 length equals 15 residues. Trimming cost V 1 base and J 5 bases, with 9 bases left between them. Germline V lookup: CDR1 MNHEY, CDR2 SMNVEV (reference sequence). The CDR3 DNA is TGTGCCAGCAGTTTATTGAGGGGGAATAATTCACCCCTCCACTTT. Amino acids: CASSLLRGNNSPLHF.

At least ten counts were recorded for this clonotype. The chain couples TRBV25-1 to TRBJ2-7, with 11 bases lining up with TRBD2. This CDR3 comprises 15 residues. Per germline, CDR1 MGHDK and CDR2 SYGVNS. The V gene end was trimmed by 3 bases and the J gene end by 6 bases; junction bases not matched to a gene: 7. DNA for the CDR3: TGTGCCAGCAGTGAGAAACTAGCGGGAGTTGCCGAGCAGTACTTC. It translates to CASSEKLAGVAEQYF.

This clonotype has at least ten counts. The rearrangement uses TRBV10-3 and TRBJ2-3, with 11 bases fitting TRBD2. The CDR3 sequence is 16 residues long. V was pared by 5 bases and J by 2 bases, with 6 bases of the junction left unmatched. The germline gives CDR1 ENHRY, CDR2 SYGVKD. The DNA for the CDR3 is TGTGCCATCAGTTTACTAGCGGGAGCGAACACAGATACGCAGTATTTT. Its translation is CAISLLAGANTDTQYF.